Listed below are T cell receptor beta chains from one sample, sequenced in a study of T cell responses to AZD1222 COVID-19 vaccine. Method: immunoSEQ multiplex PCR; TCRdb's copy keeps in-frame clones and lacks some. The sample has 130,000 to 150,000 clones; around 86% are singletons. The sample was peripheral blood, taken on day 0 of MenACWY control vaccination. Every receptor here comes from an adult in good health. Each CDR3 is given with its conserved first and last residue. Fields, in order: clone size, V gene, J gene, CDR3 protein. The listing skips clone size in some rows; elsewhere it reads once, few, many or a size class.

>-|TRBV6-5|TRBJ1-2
CASSPGTGGYGYTF
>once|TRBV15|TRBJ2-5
CAAGETQYF
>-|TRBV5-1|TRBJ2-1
CASRGQGGEQFF
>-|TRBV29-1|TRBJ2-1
CSTGGRSYNEQFF
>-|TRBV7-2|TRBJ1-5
CASSPTGLRQPQHF
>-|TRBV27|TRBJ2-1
CARTSGVLRGEQFF
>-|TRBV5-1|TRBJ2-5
CASSLTVVGETQYF
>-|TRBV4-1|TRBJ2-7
CASSPGQNGEQYF
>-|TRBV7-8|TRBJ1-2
CASSSQGAGYTF
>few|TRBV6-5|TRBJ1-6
CAGGEPLGNSPLHF
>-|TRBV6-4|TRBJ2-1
CASSDSDNNEQFF
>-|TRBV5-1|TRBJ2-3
CASSSERGRTDTQYF
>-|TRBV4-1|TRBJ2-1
CASSQVVAGAYNEQFF
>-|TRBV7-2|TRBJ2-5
CASSRTSGQETQYF
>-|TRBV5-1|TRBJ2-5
CASFPAKETQYF
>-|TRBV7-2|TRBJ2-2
CASSSDRQKLTGELFF
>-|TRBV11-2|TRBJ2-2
CASSNARMGTGELFF
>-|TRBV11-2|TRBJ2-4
CASSYSGTGLAKNIQYF
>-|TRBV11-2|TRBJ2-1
CASSLDSGGAQVF
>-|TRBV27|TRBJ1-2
CASSLSPQNRDGYTF
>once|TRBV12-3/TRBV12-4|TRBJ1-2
CASGRINYGYTF
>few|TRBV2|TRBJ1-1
CASRAQGHSTEAFF
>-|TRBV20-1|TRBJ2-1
CSASHEQFF